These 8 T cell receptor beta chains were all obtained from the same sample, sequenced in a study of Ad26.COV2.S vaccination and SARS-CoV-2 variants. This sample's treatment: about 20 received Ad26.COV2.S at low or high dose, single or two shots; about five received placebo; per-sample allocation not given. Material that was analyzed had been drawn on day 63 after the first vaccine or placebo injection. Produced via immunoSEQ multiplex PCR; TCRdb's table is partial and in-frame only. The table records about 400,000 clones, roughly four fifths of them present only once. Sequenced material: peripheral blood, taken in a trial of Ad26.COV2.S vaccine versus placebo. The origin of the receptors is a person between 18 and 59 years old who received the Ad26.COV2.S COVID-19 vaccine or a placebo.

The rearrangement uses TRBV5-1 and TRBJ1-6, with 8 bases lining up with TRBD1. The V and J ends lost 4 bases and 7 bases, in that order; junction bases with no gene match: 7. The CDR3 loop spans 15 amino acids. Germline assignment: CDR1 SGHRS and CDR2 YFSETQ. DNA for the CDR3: TGCGCCAGCAGCAACTCAGGGGGCGCCAATTCACCCCTCCACTTT. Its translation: CASSNSGGANSPLHF.

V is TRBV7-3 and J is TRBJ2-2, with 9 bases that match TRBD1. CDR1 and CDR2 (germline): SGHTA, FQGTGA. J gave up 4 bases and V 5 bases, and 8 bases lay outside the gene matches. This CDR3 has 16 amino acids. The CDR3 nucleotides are TGTGCCAGCAGCCTAGGAGGGACAGGGTTCACCGGGGAGCTGTTTTTT. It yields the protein CASSLGGTGFTGELFF.

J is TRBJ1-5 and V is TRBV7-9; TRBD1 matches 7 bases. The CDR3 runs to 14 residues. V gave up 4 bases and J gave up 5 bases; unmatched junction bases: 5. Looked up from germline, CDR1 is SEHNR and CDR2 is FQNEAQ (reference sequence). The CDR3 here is CASSSQGGDQPQHF. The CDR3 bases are TGTGCCAGCAGCTCCCAGGGGGGAGATCAGCCCCAGCATTTT.

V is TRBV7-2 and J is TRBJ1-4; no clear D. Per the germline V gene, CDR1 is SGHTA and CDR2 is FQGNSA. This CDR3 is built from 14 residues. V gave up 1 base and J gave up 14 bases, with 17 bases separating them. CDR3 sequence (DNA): TGTGCCAGCAGCTTAGTACCGCGGAGTTGGGGTCTGTTTTTT. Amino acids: CASSLVPRSWGLFF.

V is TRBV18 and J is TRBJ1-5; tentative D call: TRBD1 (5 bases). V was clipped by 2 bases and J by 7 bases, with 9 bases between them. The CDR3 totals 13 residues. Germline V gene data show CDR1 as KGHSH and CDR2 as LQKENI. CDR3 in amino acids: CASSPGGGQPQHF. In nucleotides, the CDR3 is TGTGCCAGCTCACCAGGGGGAGGGCAGCCCCAGCATTTT.

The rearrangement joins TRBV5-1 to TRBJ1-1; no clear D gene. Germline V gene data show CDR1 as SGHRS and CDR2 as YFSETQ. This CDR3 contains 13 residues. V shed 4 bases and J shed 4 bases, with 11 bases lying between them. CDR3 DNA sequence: TGCGCCAGCAGCCCGACCATGGGCACTGAAGCTTTCTTT. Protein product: CASSPTMGTEAFF.

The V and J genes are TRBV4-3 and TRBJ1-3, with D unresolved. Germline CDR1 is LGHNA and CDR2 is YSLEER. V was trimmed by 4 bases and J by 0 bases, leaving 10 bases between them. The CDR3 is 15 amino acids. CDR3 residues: CASSPYYLSGNTIYF. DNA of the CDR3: TGCGCCAGCAGCCCTTATTACCTCTCTGGAAACACCATATATTTT.

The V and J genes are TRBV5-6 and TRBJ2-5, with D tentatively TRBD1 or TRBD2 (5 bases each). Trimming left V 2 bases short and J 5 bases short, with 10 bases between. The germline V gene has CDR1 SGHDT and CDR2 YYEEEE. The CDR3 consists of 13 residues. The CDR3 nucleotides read TGTGCCAGCAGCTTAGAGGGGTTGGAGACCCAGTACTTC. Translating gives CASSLEGLETQYF. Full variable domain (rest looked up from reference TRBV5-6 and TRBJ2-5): DAGVTQSPTHLIKTRGQQVTLRCSPKSGHDTVSWYQQALGQGPQFIFQYYEEEERQRGNFPDRFSGHQFPNYSSELNVNALLLGDSALYLCASSLEGLETQYFGPGTRLLVL.